The 10 T cell receptor beta chains presented below share a single source sample, sequenced in a study of T cells after yellow fever vaccination. TCRdb reanalysed the 5' RACE reads using MiXCR and keeps one entry per CDR3 protein. Of about 150,000 distinct CDR3 sequences in the sample, around 6.3% were seen once. Sequencing used CD4+ T cells sorted from PBMCs, obtained 10 days after the yellow fever booster vaccination. The source is a man younger than 45 who received the YFV17D yellow fever vaccine.

This clonotype was recorded at least ten times. The chain joins TRBV7-2 to TRBJ2-1; D uncertain. Between the trimmed V and J ends, which lost 5 bases and 0 bases, there was a span of 11 bases. The CDR3 runs to 15 residues. Germline CDR1 reads SGHTA; CDR2 reads FQGNSA. CDR3 sequence (DNA): TGTGCCAGCAGCCGAACTGGGTACTCCTACAATGAGCAGTTCTTC. Translated, it gives CASSRTGYSYNEQFF. The variable domain in full, completed from reference TRBV7-2 and TRBJ2-1, reads GAGVSQSPSNKVTEKGKDVELRCDPISGHTALYWYRQSLGQGLEFLIYFQGNSAPDKSGLPSDRFSAERTGGSVSTLTIQRTQQEDSAVYLCASSRTGYSYNEQFFGPGTRLTVL.

This clonotype was picked up many times. This sequence joins TRBV20-1 and TRBJ2-1, with a weak D call TRBD2 (5 bases). Trimming took 3 bases from V and 7 from J, leaving 13 bases between them. Germline loops: CDR1 DFQATT, CDR2 SNEGSKA (reference sequence). The CDR3 is 13 amino acids. CDR3 region: CSASKWAGNEQFF. CDR3 DNA: TGCAGTGCTAGTAAATGGGCGGGTAATGAGCAGTTCTTC.

V and J are TRBV13 and TRBJ2-3; 8 positions match TRBD1. Germline V gene lookup returns CDR1 PRHDT and CDR2 FYEKMQ (reference sequence). The CDR3 runs 16 residues. The J segment lost 0 bases and the V segment lost 7 bases, leaving 9 bases of the junction unmatched. The CDR3 bases are TGTGCCAGCACCCCAGGGGGCGGGACTAGCACAGATACGCAGTATTTT. This encodes CASTPGGGTSTDTQYF.

The table lists this clonotype with many counts. V gene TRBV6-1 combines with J gene TRBJ2-7; TRBD1 agrees at 9 bases. The CDR3 sequence is 13 residues long. V was clipped by 5 bases and J by 9 bases; unmatched bases: 8. Germline-derived CDR1 and CDR2 are MNHNS and SASEGT. CDR3 sequence (DNA): TGTGCCAGCAGTCCCCGGGACAGGGCGTGGCAGTACTTC. Its translation: CASSPRDRAWQYF.

The V gene is TRBV19, the J gene TRBJ2-5, with 8 positions matching TRBD1. V was pared by 7 bases and J by 5 bases, with 9 bases of the junction left unmatched. This CDR3 comprises 14 residues. Germline CDR1 LNHDA, CDR2 SQIVND (reference sequence). The CDR3 spells CASNQGARSETQYF. CDR3 DNA sequence: TGTGCCAGTAATCAGGGGGCGAGGAGTGAGACCCAGTACTTC. Based on the CDR3 plus reference TRBV19 and TRBJ2-5, the full variable domain is DGGITQSPKYLFRKEGQNVTLSCEQNLNHDAMYWYRQDPGQGLRLIYYSQIVNDFQKGDIAEGYSVSREKKESFPLTVTSAQKNPTAFYLCASNQGARSETQYFGPGTRLLVL.

This clonotype has only a few counts. The gene calls are TRBV7-2 and TRBJ1-5; 8 bases are shared with TRBD1. This CDR3 contains 15 residues. From germline, CDR1 is SGHTA and CDR2 FQGNSA. V lost 2 bases, J lost 7 bases, and 7 bases stayed unmatched. The CDR3 protein is CASSLRTGPGQPQHF. The CDR3 coding sequence is TGTGCCAGCAGCTTACGGACAGGGCCGGGCCAGCCCCAGCATTTT.

This clonotype was counted many times. The rearrangement links TRBV5-1 to TRBJ2-7, with unresolved D. The CDR3 has 15 amino acids. V lost 0 bases to trimming and J lost 0 bases, with 10 bases between them. The germline V gene has CDR1 SGHRS and CDR2 YFSETQ. In nucleotides, the CDR3 is TGCGCCAGCAGCTTGGGACACCTACGCTCCTACGAGCAGTACTTC. It specifies CASSLGHLRSYEQYF.

The chain is built from TRBV4-3 and TRBJ1-2; D is perhaps TRBD1 (5 bases). There are 16 residues in the CDR3. Germline CDR1 and CDR2: LGHNA and YSLEER. Trimming pared 0 bases from V and 0 bases from J, leaving 11 bases between. Written as DNA, the CDR3 is TGCGCCAGCAGCCAAGATTGGGGCAGCACTAACTATGGCTACACCTTC. Translation: CASSQDWGSTNYGYTF.

Ten or more counts support this clonotype. This chain uses TRBV7-3 with TRBJ2-7, with D perhaps being TRBD1 or TRBD2 (5 bases each). Germline values: CDR1 SGHTA, CDR2 FQGTGA. Trimming took off 4 bases at V and 6 bases at J, with 13 bases between the two ends. The CDR3 loop spans 13 amino acids. The CDR3: CASSSVSGGEQYF. DNA for the CDR3: TGTGCCAGCAGCTCCGTCTCTGGGGGCGAGCAGTACTTC.

This clonotype was counted a few times. The V call is TRBV6-1, the J call TRBJ1-2; TRBD1 matches 10 bases. Looked up from germline, CDR1 is MNHNS and CDR2 is SASEGT. After removal of 4 bases from V and 7 bases from J, the junction contained 3 bases not matched to a gene. The CDR3 length is 13 residues. The CDR3: CASSAGTGVGYTF. The CDR3 nucleotides read TGTGCCAGCAGTGCCGGGACAGGGGTTGGCTACACCTTC.